This TCR beta chain came from a study of blood T cell repertoires in COVID-19. The overall study: Specimens from acute and convalescent COVID-19 originated in the United States, Italy and Spain. T cells, B-cell-depleted T cells, or PBMCs supplied cDNA or gDNA.

Unmatched junction bases numbered 10, after V lost 6 bases and J lost 6 bases. Germline V lookup: CDR1 MNHEY, CDR2 SMNVEV (reference sequence). The CDR3 has 15 amino acids. This table comes from immunoSEQ multiplex PCR, and its TCRdb copy is limited to in-frame clones, with some not included. There are some 250,000 clones in the sample; approximately 80% occur only once, and 27% lies in the top ten. The TCR originated in a man aged 35 to 55 with acute or convalescent COVID-19. This chain connects TRBV27 to TRBJ1-1, with 10 bases identical to TRBD1. Material for sequencing was peripheral blood. The CDR3 protein is CASSPTTGGESEAFF. CDR3 DNA sequence: TGTGCCAGCAGCCCGACGACAGGGGGCGAGTCTGAAGCTTTCTTT.